Below, 6 T cell receptor beta chains from the same sample are listed, as sequenced in a study of patients and donors after allogeneic stem cell transplantation. MiXCR was run by TCRdb on the RT-PCR reads, yielding one entry per CDR3 protein. The table records hundreds of thousands of distinct CDR3 sequences, more than 15% of them present only once. Sequenced sample: blood, either unsorted or a sorted T cell fraction (not recorded which). These receptors were taken from a human donor who was either an allogeneic HSCT recipient or a stem cell or donor lymphocyte infusion donor (not recorded which). It is not recorded whose cells these are; they may come from a transplant donor.

CDR3 bases: TGCAGTGCTAGAGATCTCCTCCAAGAGACCCAGTACTTC. It translates to CSARDLLQETQYF. The chain links TRBV20-1 to TRBJ2-5; D unresolved. This CDR3 has 13 residues. The germline gives CDR1 DFQATT, CDR2 SNEGSKA (reference sequence). The V and J ends lost 0 bases and 1 base respectively, with 6 bases between them.

The chain couples TRBV5-4 to TRBJ2-6; TRBD1 might be the D (6 bases). Germline V CDR1 and CDR2: SGHNT, YYREEE (reference sequence). Trimming cost V 7 bases and J 3 bases, with 14 bases left between them. This CDR3 spans 15 amino acids. The CDR3 protein is CASADRQDGANVLTF. The CDR3 nucleotides are TGTGCCAGCGCCGACAGGCAGGATGGGGCCAACGTCCTGACTTTC.

At least ten counts were recorded for this clonotype. The V gene is TRBV9, the J gene TRBJ1-3; 7 nucleotides match TRBD1. The CDR3 sequence is 16 residues long. Trimming cost V 3 bases and J 0 bases; bases outside gene matches: 6. The germline V gene has CDR1 SGDLS and CDR2 YYNGEE. Here the CDR3 DNA reads TGTGCCAGCAGCGCCGGGGACAGCTTCTCTGGAAACACCATATATTTT. Translating gives CASSAGDSFSGNTIYF.

The genes are TRBV5-8 and TRBJ2-2, with TRBD1 matching over 7 bases. The length of the CDR3 is 15 residues. The ends lost 4 bases at V and 6 bases at J; junction bases unmatched: 9. Germline CDR1 reads SGHTS; CDR2 reads YDEGEE. CDR3 protein: CASSKQGSRAGELFF. For the CDR3, the DNA is TGTGCCAGCAGCAAACAGGGGTCTCGGGCCGGGGAGCTGTTTTTT.

This clonotype was seen only a few times. This chain links TRBV19 with TRBJ1-4; 8 bases are shared with TRBD1. The germline gives CDR1 LNHDA, CDR2 SQIVND (reference sequence). This CDR3 region has 14 residues. V shed 7 bases and J 5 bases; nucleotides not matched to a gene: 6. DNA of the CDR3: TGTGCCAGTACCTCCGGGACAGGCAATGAAAAACTGTTTTTT. This sequence encodes CASTSGTGNEKLFF.

This chain joins TRBV20-1 and TRBJ2-3, with TRBD2 matching over 8 bases. Per germline, CDR1 DFQATT and CDR2 SNEGSKA (reference sequence). This CDR3 region has 12 residues. V trimming: 4 bases; J trimming: 4 bases; junction bases outside the gene matches: 1. The chain's CDR3 is CSAMTSADTQYF. The CDR3 nucleotides are TGCAGTGCTATGACTAGCGCAGATACGCAGTATTTT.